This T cell receptor (beta chain) derives from a study of regulatory T cells in long-lasting Graves disease. The ends were cut back, 1 base at V and 4 bases at J, with 5 bases in the middle. From germline, CDR1 is SNHLY and CDR2 FYNNEI. The CDR3 consists of 13 residues. The study, taken as a whole, reports: Public clonotype sharing was higher in persistent than newly diagnosed patients. It was possible that the small sample size reduced accuracy.

This clonotype has only a few counts. Its antigen is currently unknown. Time point noted: newly diagnosed GD, antithyroid drugs for less than 3 months. After RNA was extracted from PBMCs, the TCR library was made from it. Nine milliliters of peripheral blood were drawn into EDTA tubes. Library construction for TCR beta used iRepertoire HTBI primers and Arm-PCR of CDR3 regions. Authors' processing steps: Samples jointly harbored 62 TRBV and about 15 TRBJ segments. TCRdb analysed the multiplex PCR reads with MiXCR anew, one entry per CDR3 protein. None of the V and J calls come from the authors' own analysis; TCRdb made them. The sample comprises about 320,000 distinct CDR3 sequences, 18% of which are singletons, and less than 45% rests with the top ten.

The rearrangement joins TRBV2 to TRBJ2-1, with a weak D call TRBD2 (5 bases). Material: peripheral blood mononuclear cells (PBMCs), obtained at new diagnosis, from a patient treated with antithyroid drugs. The clonotype was recovered from a female donor with Graves disease. The DNA of the CDR3 is TGTGCCAGCAGTGAAGGGACTTACAATGAGCAGTTCTTC. It codes for CASSEGTYNEQFF.